This is a list of T cell receptor beta chains from one sample in a study of shared clonotypes between healthy human individuals. Here immunoSEQ multiplex PCR was the method, and the copy in TCRdb shows in-frame clones only, minus some. Seen here are roughly 1,100,000 clones, about 74% observed once, and the top ten hold roughly 1.5%. The sample comprised memory CD4+ T cells sorted from blood. These receptors were obtained from a man aged 18 to 30 in good health. Each CDR3 is given with its conserved first and last residue. D genes are given only for firm matches. The listing skips clone size in some rows; elsewhere it reads once, few, many or a size class.

V	J	D	size	length	CDR3	DNA
TRBV27	TRBJ2-3	.	few	15	CASSPGWGSADTQYF	TGTGCCAGCAGTCCAGGCTGGGGTAGTGCAGATACGCAGTATTTT
TRBV4-1	TRBJ2-7	.	.	16	CASSQEAFRPNYEQYF	TGCGCCAGCAGCCAAGAGGCGTTCAGGCCAAACTACGAGCAGTACTTC
TRBV27	TRBJ1-6	.	.	14	CASSLSGLNSPLHF	TGTGCCAGCAGTTTATCAGGGTTAAATTCACCCCTCCACTTT
TRBV5-4	TRBJ2-2	.	.	15	CASSYIQANTGELFF	TGTGCCAGCAGCTATATACAAGCGAACACCGGGGAGCTGTTTTTT
TRBV5-1	TRBJ1-2	.	.	15	CASSLGSGVPYGYTF	TGCGCCAGCAGCTTGGGCTCAGGGGTTCCTTATGGCTACACCTTC
TRBV7-2	TRBJ1-4	TRBD1	.	15	CASSPQRTGNEKLFF	TGTGCCAGCAGCCCACAGCGGACAGGAAATGAAAAACTGTTTTTT
TRBV4-1	TRBJ2-1	.	.	14	CASSQEGQQWEQFF	TGCGCCAGCAGCCAAGAGGGTCAGCAATGGGAGCAGTTCTTC
TRBV30	TRBJ2-1	.	.	14	CAWIPGSSYNEQFF	TGTGCCTGGATACCAGGGAGCTCCTACAATGAGCAGTTCTTC
TRBV6-6	TRBJ1-2	.	.	13	CASSPGSARGYTF	TGTGCCAGCAGCCCGGGTTCGGCCCGAGGCTACACCTTC
TRBV11-2	TRBJ2-6	TRBD1	.	19	CASSPQGEIYSSGANVLTF	TGTGCCAGCAGCCCCCAGGGGGAGATATATAGCTCTGGGGCCAACGTCCTGACTTTC
TRBV7-2	TRBJ1-2	TRBD1	.	14	CASSLRGGGGGYTF	TGTGCCAGCAGCTTACGAGGAGGGGGCGGTGGCTACACCTTC
TRBV21-1	TRBJ2-1	.	.	14	CASSMAGVKNEQFF	TGTGCCAGCAGCATGGCGGGAGTGAAGAATGAGCAGTTCTTC
TRBV14	TRBJ1-1	TRBD1	.	18	CASSVLTGGWLENTEAFF	TGTGCCAGCAGCGTTTTGACAGGGGGATGGTTGGAGAACACTGAAGCTTTCTTT
TRBV5-4	TRBJ2-5	.	.	12	CASSPGAETQYF	TGTGCCAGCAGCCCAGGGGCCGAGACCCAGTACTTC
TRBV30	TRBJ1-1	TRBD1	few	13	CAWTGQGATEAFF	TGTGCCTGGACAGGACAGGGGGCAACTGAAGCTTTCTTT
TRBV14	TRBJ2-7	.	many	14	CASSQGWGHYEQYF	TGTGCCAGCAGCCAAGGTTGGGGCCACTACGAGCAGTACTTC
TRBV7-9	TRBJ2-7	.	.	13	CASSSETKYEQYF	TGTGCCAGCAGCTCGGAGACCAAGTACGAGCAGTACTTC
TRBV11-2	TRBJ2-7	.	.	13	CASSLDRVYEQYF	TGTGCCAGCAGCTTAGATCGCGTCTACGAGCAGTACTTC
TRBV6-5	TRBJ2-2	TRBD1	.	15	CASRPGQANTGELFF	TGTGCCAGCAGACCCGGACAGGCGAACACCGGGGAGCTGTTTTTT
TRBV5-1	TRBJ1-1	.	.	12	CASSLEGPEAFF	TGCGCCAGCAGCTTGGAAGGCCCTGAAGCTTTCTTT
TRBV2	TRBJ2-7	.	.	12	CASGGHSYEQYF	TGTGCCAGCGGTGGGCACTCCTACGAGCAGTACTTC